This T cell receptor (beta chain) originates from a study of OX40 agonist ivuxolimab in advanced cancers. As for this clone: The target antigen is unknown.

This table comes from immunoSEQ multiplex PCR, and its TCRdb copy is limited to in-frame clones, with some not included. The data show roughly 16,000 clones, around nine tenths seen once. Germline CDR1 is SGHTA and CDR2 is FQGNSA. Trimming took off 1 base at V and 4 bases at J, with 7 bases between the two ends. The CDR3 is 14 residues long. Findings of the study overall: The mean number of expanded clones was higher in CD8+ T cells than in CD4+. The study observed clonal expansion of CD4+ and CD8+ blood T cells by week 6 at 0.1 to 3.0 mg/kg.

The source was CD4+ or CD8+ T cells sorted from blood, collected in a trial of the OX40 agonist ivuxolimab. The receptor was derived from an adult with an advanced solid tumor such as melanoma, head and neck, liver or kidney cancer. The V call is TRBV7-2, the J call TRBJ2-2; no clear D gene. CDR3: CASSLVTSTGELFF. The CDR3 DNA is TGTGCCAGCAGCTTAGTTACCAGCACCGGGGAGCTGTTTTTT.